A single sample is the source of the 23 T cell receptor beta chains below, sequenced in a study of blood T cell repertoires in COVID-19. Here immunoSEQ multiplex PCR was the method, and the copy in TCRdb shows in-frame clones only, minus some. There are 100,000 to 150,000 clones in the sample; about 81% occur only once, and roughly 4% lies in the top ten. The sample consisted of peripheral blood. Receptor source: a woman aged 50 to 60 with acute or convalescent COVID-19.

The chain uses TRBV2 and TRBJ2-5; 8 bases line up with TRBD1. The CDR3 is 15 residues long. Germline V lookup: CDR1 SNHLY, CDR2 FYNNEI. With V trimmed by 7 bases and J by 5 bases, 12 bases remained unmatched. The CDR3 bases are TGTGCCAGCACTTACCCCGACAGGGGCGAGGAGACCCAGTACTTC. Translated, it gives CASTYPDRGEETQYF.

V and J are TRBV4-1 and TRBJ1-1; D unclear. CDR3 size: 15 residues. Germline loops: CDR1 MGHRA, CDR2 YSYEKL. The germline V and J ends were trimmed by 0 bases and 5 bases, with 13 bases remaining between them. CDR3 nucleotide sequence: TGCGCCAGCAGCCAAGATCGTCGAGGCGATACTGAAGCTTTCTTT. It translates to CASSQDRRGDTEAFF.

V gene TRBV5-1 combines with J gene TRBJ2-1; D perhaps matches TRBD2 (5 bases). The CDR3 totals 15 residues. Trimming removed 3 bases at V and 0 bases at J, with 10 bases between. Germline CDR1 and CDR2: SGHRS and YFSETQ. DNA of the CDR3: TGCGCCAGCAGCTCGGGGAGTACCTCCTACAATGAGCAGTTCTTC. This gives the protein CASSSGSTSYNEQFF.

The chain recombines TRBV5-5 with TRBJ2-1, with TRBD2 matching 10 bases. Germline CDR1 is SGHKS and CDR2 is YYEKEE (reference sequence). Losses at the gene ends were 1 base for V and 6 bases for J; bases not matched to a gene: 10. The CDR3 spans 17 residues. Here the CDR3 reads CASSLTIAGGGGNEQFF. The CDR3 DNA is TGTGCCAGCAGCTTGACTATAGCGGGAGGAGGGGGCAATGAGCAGTTCTTC.

The chain joins TRBV6-5 to TRBJ1-1; D might be TRBD1 (5 bases). Trimming took 5 bases from V and 4 from J, leaving 14 bases between them. Germline V gene data show CDR1 as MNHEY and CDR2 as SVGAGI. The CDR3 is 14 residues long. The CDR3 DNA follows: TGTGCCAGCAGTCCCCAGATTACAGGCACTGAAGCTTTCTTT. It specifies CASSPQITGTEAFF.

The V gene is TRBV28, the J gene TRBJ1-2; D ambiguous. The CDR3 loop spans 14 amino acids. CDR1 MDHEN and CDR2 SYDVKM come from the germline V gene. V was shortened by 8 bases and J by 4 bases, with 17 bases between the two germline ends. The CDR3 spells CASLRPGEFYGYTF. In nucleotides, the CDR3 is TGTGCCAGCCTCCGCCCCGGGGAATTCTATGGCTACACCTTC.

The V and J genes are TRBV18 and TRBJ1-2, with a tentative D call TRBD1 (5 bases). Trimming removed 1 base at V and 7 bases at J, with 13 bases between. Germline assignment: CDR1 KGHSH and CDR2 LQKENI. This CDR3 contains 14 residues. The CDR3 region has the DNA TGTGCCAGCTCACCACTGGGAGGGGAGGTTGGCTACACCTTC. This codes for CASSPLGGEVGYTF.

This clone was counted a few times. The gene calls are TRBV7-9 and TRBJ1-2; TRBD1 is a possible D gene (5 bases). Germline V lookup: CDR1 SEHNR, CDR2 FQNEAQ (reference sequence). The V end lost 1 base, the J end lost 6 bases, and 9 bases lay between the germline ends. This CDR3 has 13 amino acids. The CDR3 DNA reads as TGTGCCAGCAGCTTAGAGGCAGGGAATGGCTACACCTTC. Residues: CASSLEAGNGYTF.

On this clone: The same CDR3 arises from other DNA sequences in this sample as well. The chain uses TRBV7-3 and TRBJ1-1; TRBD1 might be the D (6 bases). V shed 4 bases and J shed 2 bases, with 8 bases lying between them. Germline V gene sequence: CDR1 SGHTA, CDR2 FQGTGA. The CDR3 contains 13 residues. The CDR3 bases are TGTGCCAGCAGCTCACAGGGTAACACTGAAGCTTTCTTT. Protein product: CASSSQGNTEAFF.

The chain carries TRBV6-6 and TRBJ2-4; D is unresolved. This CDR3 comprises 15 residues. Per the germline V gene, CDR1 is MNHNY and CDR2 is SVGAGI (reference sequence). The germline V and J ends were trimmed by 0 bases and 0 bases, with 6 bases remaining between them. For the CDR3, the DNA is TGTGCCAGCAGTTACTCTCTTTTAGCCAAAAACATTCAGTACTTC. Protein product: CASSYSLLAKNIQYF.

The CDR3 DNA reads TGTGCCAGCCTTCAGGGGGCTAAAGAGACCCAGTACTTC. Amino acids: CASLQGAKETQYF. This chain joins TRBV2 and TRBJ2-5; 8 bases fit TRBD1. Germline V gene data show CDR1 as SNHLY and CDR2 as FYNNEI. This CDR3 is built from 13 residues. Trimming cost V 8 bases and J 3 bases; bases outside gene matches: 5.

The chain uses TRBV6-5 and TRBJ1-2, with a weak D call TRBD1 (6 bases). Trimming shortened V by 6 bases and J by 2 bases, and 10 bases separated the two germline ends. The length of the CDR3 is 13 residues. Germline V gene sequence: CDR1 MNHEY, CDR2 SVGAGI. The CDR3 bases are TGTGCCAGCAGCCCCGGACAGAACTATGGCTACACCTTC. Encoded protein: CASSPGQNYGYTF.

The gene calls are TRBV10-1 and TRBJ2-2; D ambiguous. This CDR3 is 15 amino acids long. Trimming took off 4 bases at V and 0 bases at J, with 9 bases between the two ends. The germline CDR1 and CDR2 sequences are WNHNN and SYGVQD (reference sequence). CDR3 residues: CASSGTTTNTGELFF. DNA for the CDR3: TGCGCCAGCAGTGGCACCACTACGAACACCGGGGAGCTGTTTTTT.

This rearrangement joins TRBV19 to TRBJ1-1; weak D call: TRBD1 (5 bases). Trimming removed 7 bases at V and 4 bases at J, with 16 bases between. Germline V gene data show CDR1 as LNHDA and CDR2 as SQIVND (reference sequence). The CDR3 contains 14 residues. The CDR3 sequence: CASNMGPSSTEAFF. The CDR3 DNA sequence: TGTGCCAGTAATATGGGGCCTTCGAGCACTGAAGCTTTCTTT. The whole variable domain, remainder taken from reference TRBV19 and TRBJ1-1, is DGGITQSPKYLFRKEGQNVTLSCEQNLNHDAMYWYRQDPGQGLRLIYYSQIVNDFQKGDIAEGYSVSREKKESFPLTVTSAQKNPTAFYLCASNMGPSSTEAFFGQGTRLTVV.

This clone occurred once. The J gene is TRBJ1-4, the V gene TRBV28; D is undetermined. V was clipped by 3 bases and J by 7 bases, with 3 bases between them. CDR3 length: 11 residues. The germline V gene has CDR1 MDHEN and CDR2 SYDVKM. The CDR3 nucleotides read TGTGCCAGCAGTTTCTTTGAAAAACTGTTTTTT. It specifies CASSFFEKLFF.

The chain recombines TRBV29-1 with TRBJ2-1; D possibly corresponds to TRBD2 (6 bases). Germline CDR1 SQVTM, CDR2 ANQGSEA. The CDR3 has 12 residues. V lost 7 bases, J lost 9 bases, and 16 bases lay in between. The DNA of the CDR3 is TGCAGCGCGGTGGGGGGTAGCAGTGAGCAGTTCTTC. Residues: CSAVGGSSEQFF.

This clone was seen once. This chain uses TRBV2 with TRBJ1-5; perhaps TRBD1 as D (6 bases). Trimming stripped 6 bases from V and 7 bases from J, with 22 bases between. This CDR3 region has 16 residues. In germline, CDR1 is SNHLY, CDR2 FYNNEI. CDR3 bases: TGTGCCAGCAGGGGGGCCTCCGGGGCAGCGGAGCAGCCCCAGCATTTT. Encoded protein: CASRGASGAAEQPQHF. Full variable domain (rest looked up from reference TRBV2 and TRBJ1-5): EPEVTQTPSHQVTQMGQEVILRCVPISNHLYFYWYRQILGQKVEFLVSFYNNEISEKSEIFDDQFSVERPDGSNFTLKIRSTKLEDSAMYFCASRGASGAAEQPQHFGDGTRLSIL.

A remark on this clone: The same CDR3 also results from other DNA sequences found in this sample. V usage is TRBV3-1 (or the pseudogene TRBV3-2) and J usage is TRBJ1-1; weak D call: TRBD1 (6 bases). V shed 4 bases and J shed 0 bases, with 6 bases lying between them. The CDR3 extends over 13 amino acids. Per germline, CDR1 LGHDT and CDR2 YNNKEL (reference sequence). Here the CDR3 reads CASSRQVNTEAFF. The CDR3 DNA follows: TGTGCCAGCAGCCGACAGGTGAACACTGAAGCTTTCTTT.

The chain joins TRBV21-1 to TRBJ1-2; the table's D call, TRBD1, has no DNA check behind it. TRBV21-1 is classified as a pseudogene. The CDR3 loop spans 14 amino acids. The DNA of the CDR3 is TGTGCCAGCAGCAACCCTGACACCAACTATGGCTACACCTTC. Protein product: CASSNPDTNYGYTF.

V and J are TRBV6-5 and TRBJ1-1, with D possibly TRBD1 on 5 matching bases. This CDR3 is 14 amino acids long. V lost 2 bases, J lost 3 bases, and 10 bases lay in between. CDR1 is MNHEY and CDR2 is SVGAGI in the germline V gene. This CDR3 is CASSYQGGYTEAFF. CDR3 nucleotides: TGTGCCAGCAGTTACCAGGGAGGTTACACTGAAGCTTTCTTT.

The chain is built from TRBV5-1 and TRBJ2-1; 11 bases map to TRBD2. V lost 2 bases to trimming and J lost 15 bases; unmatched junction nucleotides: 1. CDR3 length: 11 amino acids. Germline loops: CDR1 SGHRS, CDR2 YFSETQ. CDR3 in DNA: TGCGCCAGCAGCTTTAGCGGGAGGGTGTTCTTC. This translates into CASSFSGRVFF. Full variable domain (rest looked up from reference TRBV5-1 and TRBJ2-1): KAGVTQTPRYLIKTRGQQVTLSCSPISGHRSVSWYQQTPGQGLQFLFEYFSETQRNKGNFPGRFSGRQFSNSRSEMNVSTLELGDSALYLCASSFSGRVFFGPGTRLTVL.

The chain combines TRBV29-1 with TRBJ2-5; 7 positions agree with TRBD2. This CDR3 spans 13 amino acids. Germline lookup yields CDR1 SQVTM and CDR2 ANQGSEA. V gave up 6 bases and J gave up 5 bases; unmatched junction bases: 9. This CDR3 reads CSVTSGVRETQYF. The CDR3 DNA reads as TGCAGCGTCACCAGCGGGGTCCGGGAGACCCAGTACTTC.

The V and J genes are TRBV11-2 and TRBJ1-1; D is unresolved. Germline loops: CDR1 SGHAT, CDR2 FQNNGV. The CDR3 sequence is 16 residues long. Trimming pared 3 bases from V and 2 bases from J, leaving 16 bases between. The CDR3 DNA is TGTGCCAGCAGCTTCTGGAGAATGAAGGAAAACACTGAAGCTTTCTTT. Residues: CASSFWRMKENTEAFF.